This T cell receptor (beta chain) was identified during a study of T cells in localized non-small cell lung cancer. Study observations and caveats: Heterogeneity cannot be ruled out, as sequencing used one tumor region only.

This clone occurred a few times. Antigen specificity is unknown. Libraries were prepared by immunoSEQ multiplex PCR; TCRdb keeps only in-frame clonotypes and omits some of them. Here the sample spans tens of thousands of clones, almost 85% being singletons. V was pared by 3 bases and J by 0 bases, with 12 bases between. The germline V gene has CDR1 SGHRS and CDR2 YFSETQ. This CDR3 comprises 15 residues. Specimen: peripheral blood, collected before any cancer treatment. This TCR was sampled from a male donor older than 55 with stage III squamous cell lung carcinoma. J is TRBJ1-1 and V is TRBV5-1, with D possibly being TRBD1 (6 bases). CDR3 amino acids: CASSSMGAVNTEAFF. The DNA of the CDR3 is TGCGCCAGCAGCTCGATGGGGGCGGTGAACACTGAAGCTTTCTTT.